This is a list of T cell receptor beta chains from one sample in a study of regulatory T cells in long-lasting Graves disease. Each CDR3 protein gets one entry after TCRdb re-called the multiplex PCR reads with MiXCR. The sample shows about 450,000 distinct CDR3 sequences, 14% of them seen only once. These data were also reused for a study on T cells in Graves' hyperthyroidism and ophthalmopathy.

Sequencing used peripheral blood mononuclear cells (PBMCs), obtained at new diagnosis, from a patient treated with antithyroid drugs. Receptor source: a woman aged 50 to 60 with Graves disease. The CDR3 runs from the conserved cysteine through the conserved F or W. A D gene is named only where the DNA matches it firmly. Some rows have no size entry. The others give once, few or many, or a class for an expanded clone.

v_call,d_call,j_call,clone_size,cdr3_nt,cdr3_aa
TRBV10-3,TRBD2,TRBJ2-1,few,TGTGCCATCCGAGGTAGCGGGGACTACAATGAGCAGTTCTTC,CAIRGSGDYNEQFF
TRBV20-1,-,TRBJ2-7,many,TGCAGTGCTAGGTACCAAGCCTACGAGCAGTACTTC,CSARYQAYEQYF
TRBV5-6,-,TRBJ1-4,-,TGTGCCAGCAGGACCGGGACAAACCTCGAAAAACTGTTTTTT,CASRTGTNLEKLFF
TRBV19,TRBD2,TRBJ2-7,-,TGTGCCCCGGGGGGTAAGCCGGGGCAGTACTTC,CAPGGKPGQYF
TRBV7-2,TRBD2,TRBJ2-2,-,TGTGCCAGCAGCTCGGGGACTAGCGGGAGGGCCAGTTTTGCCGGGGAGCTGTTTTTT,CASSSGTSGRASFAGELFF
TRBV28,-,TRBJ2-1,-,TGTGCCAGCAGTTTTTATTCCTACGAGCAGTTCTTC,CASSFYSYEQFF
TRBV6-1,-,TRBJ1-2,few,TGTGCCAGCAGCCCGGGGGTAGTCGAACCCTATGGCTACACCTTC,CASSPGVVEPYGYTF
TRBV4-2,TRBD1,TRBJ1-4,-,TGTGCCGGCAGCCAAGACAGGGGGCAGTGGGAAAAACTGTTTTTT,CAGSQDRGQWEKLFF
TRBV2,-,TRBJ2-7,many,TGTGCCAGCACCAAAGACAGGCTGCCTGACGAGCAGTACTTC,CASTKDRLPDEQYF
TRBV20-1,TRBD2,TRBJ2-1,few,TGCAGTGCTAGGAACAGCGGGAGGGTTTACAATGAGCAGTTCTTC,CSARNSGRVYNEQFF
TRBV18,-,TRBJ2-5,many,TGTGCCAGCTCACCTTCAGGTGGGGAGACCCAGTACTTC,CASSPSGGETQYF
TRBV20-1,-,TRBJ1-1,few,TGCAGTGCTAGAGATCTTACGAACACTGAAGCTTTCTTT,CSARDLTNTEAFF
TRBV11-3,-,TRBJ2-2,-,TGTGCCAGCAGCGGGCTAAGCACCACCGGGGAGCTGTTTTTT,CASSGLSTTGELFF
TRBV7-9,-,TRBJ2-1,-,TGTGCCAGCAGCTTAGGGACGTTGGATGAGCAGTTCTTC,CASSLGTLDEQFF
TRBV27,-,TRBJ1-2,few,TGTGCCAGCAGTTTGGGACAAGGCGTTGCTGGCTACACCTTC,CASSLGQGVAGYTF
TRBV5-1,TRBD1,TRBJ2-2,many,TGCGCCAGCAGCCCGGGGACAGAGAACACCGGGGAGCTGTTTTTT,CASSPGTENTGELFF
TRBV27,-,TRBJ1-5,many,TGTGCCAGCAGTTTAGGGTTCAGCAATCAGCCCCAGCATTTT,CASSLGFSNQPQHF
TRBV12-3/TRBV12-4,-,TRBJ2-4,-,TGTGCCAGCAGTTTAGGAGGAGGGGCAGGGAACATTCAGTACTTC,CASSLGGGAGNIQYF
TRBV4-1,-,TRBJ1-1,few,TGCGCCAGCAGCCAGACAGGAGAAGCTTTCTTT,CASSQTGEAFF
TRBV6-4,-,TRBJ2-2,few,TGTGCCAGCAGCCCCGGCGGACTGAACACCGGGGAGCTGTTTTTT,CASSPGGLNTGELFF
TRBV5-6,TRBD1,TRBJ1-2,-,TGTGTCAGCAGCTTGGCCGCAGGACAGGGTGGTGGCTACACCTTC,CVSSLAAGQGGGYTF
TRBV6-1,-,TRBJ2-2,many,TGTGCCAGCGCCCCGAGGGCGACAACCGGGGAGCTGTTTTTT,CASAPRATTGELFF
TRBV6-2/TRBV6-3,-,TRBJ2-7,many,TGTGCCAGCAGTTACTCGACTTCCAGAATCTACGAGCAGTACTTC,CASSYSTSRIYEQYF
TRBV11-2,-,TRBJ2-5,-,TGTGCCAGCAGCTTAGTGGGAACTCATTTCGTCGGGATCCAGGACTTC,CASSLVGTHFVGIQDF
TRBV2,-,TRBJ2-2,many,TGTGCCAGCAGTCCCCTGGTTTACACCGGGGAGCTGTTTTTT,CASSPLVYTGELFF
TRBV27,-,TRBJ2-7,many,TGTGCCAGCAGTTTGTCGGCGGGCCATACCTACGAGCAGTACTTC,CASSLSAGHTYEQYF
TRBV19,TRBD2,TRBJ2-3,-,TGTGCCAGTAGGACGCCCGGGACTAGTGGAAGGTTTGCTAGCACAGATACGCAGTATTTT,CASRTPGTSGRFASTDTQYF
TRBV18,TRBD2,TRBJ2-3,many,TGTGCCAGCTCACCACTAGCGGGAGTCGTAGATACGCAGTATTTT,CASSPLAGVVDTQYF
TRBV2,-,TRBJ2-5,-,TGTGCCAGCAGACCACCGGGAGCGCGAGAGACCCAGTACTTC,CASRPPGARETQYF
TRBV9,-,TRBJ1-1,-,TGTGCCAGCAGCGTCCGGGGGCATTCGAACACTGAAGCTTTCTTT,CASSVRGHSNTEAFF
TRBV28,TRBD2,TRBJ2-2,many,TGTGCCAGCAGTTTAATCCGGACTAGCGGGTCCGGGGAGCTGTTTTTT,CASSLIRTSGSGELFF
TRBV5-1,TRBD2,TRBJ2-3,many,TGCGCCAGCAGCCTGAGCGGGAGCCGAACAGATACGCAGTATTTT,CASSLSGSRTDTQYF
TRBV5-1,-,TRBJ2-7,few,TGCGCCAGCAGCTCGAATCCCGGCGGCGAGCAGTACTTC,CASSSNPGGEQYF
TRBV2,TRBD1,TRBJ2-3,many,TGTGCCAGCAGTGAATTAGTAAGACAGGGATCGATGACGGTAACAGATACGCAGTATTTT,CASSELVRQGSMTVTDTQYF
TRBV7-8,TRBD2,TRBJ2-1,-,TGTGCCAGCAGCTTAGTAACCGGGACTAGAACGCGGAATGAGCAGTTCTTC,CASSLVTGTRTRNEQFF
TRBV5-1,TRBD1,TRBJ2-7,many,TGCGCCAGCAGATTGGGACAGGGGGTAAACTACGAGCAGTACTTC,CASRLGQGVNYEQYF
TRBV11-2,TRBD2,TRBJ2-7,many,TGTGCCAGCAGCCCGCTAGCGGGAGGGCCTTTCGAGCAGTACTTC,CASSPLAGGPFEQYF
TRBV30,TRBD2,TRBJ2-2,-,TGTGCCGCTGAATCCGGGACTAGCGGGTTCCACGCGAACACCGGGGAGCTGTTTTTT,CAAESGTSGFHANTGELFF
TRBV3-1,TRBD1,TRBJ2-3,many,TGTGCCAGCAGCCAAGAGGGACAGGGTATTTCAGATACGCAGTATTTT,CASSQEGQGISDTQYF
TRBV10-3,TRBD2,TRBJ2-4,-,TGTGCCATCAGTGCTAGCGGGAAGGCAAACATTCAGTACTTC,CAISASGKANIQYF
TRBV5-1,TRBD2,TRBJ2-5,many,TGCGCCAGCAGCTTGTATACGGGAGGAAAACAAGAGACCCAGTACTTC,CASSLYTGGKQETQYF
TRBV2,TRBD1,TRBJ1-1,once,TGTGCCAGCAGCGCCTACGGGACAGTGAACACTGAAGCTTTCTTT,CASSAYGTVNTEAFF
TRBV18,-,TRBJ1-5,many,TGTGCCAGCTCACCACGGGGGCTTGATCAGCCCCAGCATTTT,CASSPRGLDQPQHF
TRBV30,TRBD2,TRBJ2-1,-,TGTGCCTGGACCTGGGAGGGGACGCTGGGCAATGAGCAGTTCTTC,CAWTWEGTLGNEQFF
TRBV9,-,TRBJ2-1,few,TGTGCCAGCAGCGAAGGGCGGGAGCAGTTCTTC,CASSEGREQFF
TRBV19,-,TRBJ2-5,many,TGTGCCAGTAGTATAGATCAACGGGGCCAAGAGACCCAGTACTTC,CASSIDQRGQETQYF
TRBV20-1,TRBD2,TRBJ2-7,-,TGCAGTGCTGAGCGCCTAGCGGGAGGAACCTACGAGCAGTACTTC,CSAERLAGGTYEQYF